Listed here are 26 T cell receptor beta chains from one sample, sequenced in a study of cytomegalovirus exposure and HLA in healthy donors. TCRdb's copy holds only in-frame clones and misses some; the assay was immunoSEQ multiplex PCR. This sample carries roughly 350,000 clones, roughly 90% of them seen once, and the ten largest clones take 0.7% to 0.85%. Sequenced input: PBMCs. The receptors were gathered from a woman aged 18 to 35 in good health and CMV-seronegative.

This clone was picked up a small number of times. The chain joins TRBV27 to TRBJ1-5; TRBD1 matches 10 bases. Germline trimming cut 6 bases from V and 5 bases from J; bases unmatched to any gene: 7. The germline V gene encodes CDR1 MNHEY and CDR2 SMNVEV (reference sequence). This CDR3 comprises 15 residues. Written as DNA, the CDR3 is TGTGCCAGCAGGCAAGGGGACAGGGGTGATCAGCCCCAGCATTTT. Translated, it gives CASRQGDRGDQPQHF.

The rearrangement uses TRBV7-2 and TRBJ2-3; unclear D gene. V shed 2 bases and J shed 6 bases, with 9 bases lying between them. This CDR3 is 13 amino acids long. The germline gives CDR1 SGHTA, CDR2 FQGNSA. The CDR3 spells CASSLPQSDTQYF. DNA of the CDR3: TGTGCCAGCAGCTTACCCCAGTCCGATACGCAGTATTTT. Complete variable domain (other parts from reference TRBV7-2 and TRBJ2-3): GAGVSQSPSNKVTEKGKDVELRCDPISGHTALYWYRQSLGQGLEFLIYFQGNSAPDKSGLPSDRFSAERTGGSVSTLTIQRTQQEDSAVYLCASSLPQSDTQYFGPGTRLTVL.

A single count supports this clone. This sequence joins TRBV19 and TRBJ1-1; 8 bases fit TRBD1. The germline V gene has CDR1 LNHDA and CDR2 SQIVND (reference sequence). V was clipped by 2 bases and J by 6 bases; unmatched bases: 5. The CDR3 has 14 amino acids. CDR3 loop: CASSIRTGPAEAFF. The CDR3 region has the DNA TGTGCCAGTAGTATACGGACAGGGCCGGCTGAAGCTTTCTTT.

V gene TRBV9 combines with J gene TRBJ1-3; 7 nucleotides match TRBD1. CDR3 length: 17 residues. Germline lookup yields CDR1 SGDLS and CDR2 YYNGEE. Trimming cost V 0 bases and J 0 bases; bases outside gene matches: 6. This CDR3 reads CASSVGDSFFSGNTIYF. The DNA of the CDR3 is TGTGCCAGCAGCGTAGGGGACAGTTTCTTCTCTGGAAACACCATATATTTT.

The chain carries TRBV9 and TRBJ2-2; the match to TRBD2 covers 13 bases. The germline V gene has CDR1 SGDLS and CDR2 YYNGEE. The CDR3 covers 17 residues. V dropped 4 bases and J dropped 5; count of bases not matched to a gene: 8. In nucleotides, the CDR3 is TGTGCCAGCAGCCCCGGACTAGCGGGAGTAGGGACCGGGGAGCTGTTTTTT. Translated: CASSPGLAGVGTGELFF.

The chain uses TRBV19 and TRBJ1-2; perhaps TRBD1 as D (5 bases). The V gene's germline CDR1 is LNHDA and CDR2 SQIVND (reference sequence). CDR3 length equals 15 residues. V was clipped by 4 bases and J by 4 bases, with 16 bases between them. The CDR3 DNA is TGTGCCAGTAGTAAGGGCCTGGACAACTCCTATGGCTACACCTTC. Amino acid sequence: CASSKGLDNSYGYTF.

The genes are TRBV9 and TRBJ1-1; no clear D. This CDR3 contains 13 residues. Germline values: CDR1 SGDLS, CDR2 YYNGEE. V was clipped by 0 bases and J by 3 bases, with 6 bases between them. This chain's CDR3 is CASSVGGHTEAFF. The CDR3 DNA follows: TGTGCCAGCAGCGTAGGAGGGCACACTGAAGCTTTCTTT.

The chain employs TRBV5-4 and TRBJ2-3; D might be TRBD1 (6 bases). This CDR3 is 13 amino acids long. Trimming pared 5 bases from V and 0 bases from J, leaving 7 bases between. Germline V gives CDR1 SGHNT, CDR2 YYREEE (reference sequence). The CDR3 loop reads CASRTGSTDTQYF. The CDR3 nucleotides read TGTGCCAGCAGAACAGGGAGCACAGATACGCAGTATTTT.

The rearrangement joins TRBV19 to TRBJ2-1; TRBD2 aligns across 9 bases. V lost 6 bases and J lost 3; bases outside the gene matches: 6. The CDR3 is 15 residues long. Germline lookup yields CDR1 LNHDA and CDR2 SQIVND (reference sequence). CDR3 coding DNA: TGTGCCAGTAGCCGGCTAGCGGGGAACTACAATGAGCAGTTCTTC. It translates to CASSRLAGNYNEQFF.

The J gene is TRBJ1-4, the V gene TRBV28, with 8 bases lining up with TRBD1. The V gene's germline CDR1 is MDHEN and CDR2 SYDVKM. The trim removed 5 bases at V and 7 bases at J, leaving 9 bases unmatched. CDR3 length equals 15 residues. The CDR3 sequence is CASSLPGGESEKLFF. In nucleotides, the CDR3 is TGTGCCAGCAGTCTCCCAGGGGGCGAAAGTGAAAAACTGTTTTTT. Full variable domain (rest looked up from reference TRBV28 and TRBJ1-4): DVKVTQSSRYLVKRTGEKVFLECVQDMDHENMFWYRQDPGLGLRLIYFSYDVKMKEKGDIPEGYSVSREKKERFSLILESASTNQTSMYLCASSLPGGESEKLFFGSGTQLSVL.

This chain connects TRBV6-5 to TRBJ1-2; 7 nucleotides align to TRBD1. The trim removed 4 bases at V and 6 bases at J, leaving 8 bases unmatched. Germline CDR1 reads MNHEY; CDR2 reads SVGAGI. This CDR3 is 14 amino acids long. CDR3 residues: CASSSPGQYDGYTF. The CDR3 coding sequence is TGTGCCAGCAGTTCCCCGGGACAGTACGATGGCTACACCTTC.

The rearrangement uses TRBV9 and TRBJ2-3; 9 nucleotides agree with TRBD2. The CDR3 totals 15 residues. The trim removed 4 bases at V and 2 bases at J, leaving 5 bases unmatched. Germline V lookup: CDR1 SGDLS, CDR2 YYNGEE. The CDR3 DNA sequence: TGTGCCAGCAGCACGACTAGCGGCAACACAGATACGCAGTATTTT. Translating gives CASSTTSGNTDTQYF. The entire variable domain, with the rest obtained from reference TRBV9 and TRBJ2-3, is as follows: DSGVTQTPKHLITATGQRVTLRCSPRSGDLSVYWYQQSLDQGLQFLIQYYNGEERAKGNILERFSAQQFPDLHSELNLSSLELGDSALYFCASSTTSGNTDTQYFGPGTRLTVL.

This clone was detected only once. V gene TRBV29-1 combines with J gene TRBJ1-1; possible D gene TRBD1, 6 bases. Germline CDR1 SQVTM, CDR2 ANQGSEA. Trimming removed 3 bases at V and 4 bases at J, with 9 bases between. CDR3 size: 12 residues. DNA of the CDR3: TGCAGCGTTGAGGCGGGGGCCACTGAAGCTTTCTTT. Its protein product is CSVEAGATEAFF.

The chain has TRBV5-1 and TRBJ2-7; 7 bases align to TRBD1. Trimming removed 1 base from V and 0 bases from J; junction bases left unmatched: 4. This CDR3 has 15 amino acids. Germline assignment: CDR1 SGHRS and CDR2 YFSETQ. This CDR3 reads CASSLIRDSSYEQYF. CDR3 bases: TGCGCCAGCAGCTTGATAAGGGACAGCTCCTACGAGCAGTACTTC.

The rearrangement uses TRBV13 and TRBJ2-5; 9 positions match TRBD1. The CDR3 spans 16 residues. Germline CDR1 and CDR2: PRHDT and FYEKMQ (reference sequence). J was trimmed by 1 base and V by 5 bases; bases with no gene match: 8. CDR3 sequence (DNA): TGTGCCAGCAGCCTGGGACAGGGTTGGGTCCAAGAGACCCAGTACTTC. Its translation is CASSLGQGWVQETQYF. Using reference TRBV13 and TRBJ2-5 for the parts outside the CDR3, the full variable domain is AAGVIQSPRHLIKEKRETATLKCYPIPRHDTVYWYQQGPGQDPQFLISFYEKMQSDKGSIPDRFSAQQFSDYHSELNMSSLELGDSALYFCASSLGQGWVQETQYFGPGTRLLVL.

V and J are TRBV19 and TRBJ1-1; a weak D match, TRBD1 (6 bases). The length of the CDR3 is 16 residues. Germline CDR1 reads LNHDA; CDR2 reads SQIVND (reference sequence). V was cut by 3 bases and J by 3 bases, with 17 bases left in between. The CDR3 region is CASSIGGARDYTEAFF. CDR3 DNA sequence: TGTGCCAGTAGTATTGGGGGGGCGCGGGATTACACTGAAGCTTTCTTT.

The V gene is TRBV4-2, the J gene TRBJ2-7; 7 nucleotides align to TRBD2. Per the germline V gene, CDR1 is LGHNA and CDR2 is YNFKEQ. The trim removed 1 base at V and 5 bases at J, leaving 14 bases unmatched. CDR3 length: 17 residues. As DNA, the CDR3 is TGTGCCAGCAGCCAAGGACCCCGGGACGGGGGGTTAAACGAGCAGTACTTC. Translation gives CASSQGPRDGGLNEQYF.

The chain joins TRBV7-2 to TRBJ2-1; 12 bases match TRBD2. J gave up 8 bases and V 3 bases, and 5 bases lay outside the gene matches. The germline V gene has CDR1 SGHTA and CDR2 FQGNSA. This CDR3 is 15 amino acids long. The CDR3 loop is CASSFTTSGGHEQFF. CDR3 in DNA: TGTGCCAGCAGCTTCACGACTAGCGGGGGCCATGAGCAGTTCTTC.

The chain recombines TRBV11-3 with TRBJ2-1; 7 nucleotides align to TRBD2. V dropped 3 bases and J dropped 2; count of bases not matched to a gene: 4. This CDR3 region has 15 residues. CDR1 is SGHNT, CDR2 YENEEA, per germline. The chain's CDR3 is CASSLGGSTYNEQFF. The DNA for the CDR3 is TGTGCCAGCAGCTTGGGCGGGAGTACCTACAATGAGCAGTTCTTC.

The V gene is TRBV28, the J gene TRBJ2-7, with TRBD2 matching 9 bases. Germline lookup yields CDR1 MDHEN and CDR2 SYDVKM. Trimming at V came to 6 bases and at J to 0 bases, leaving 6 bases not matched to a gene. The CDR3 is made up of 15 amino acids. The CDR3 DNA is TGTGCCAGCAGGCTAGCGGGGCCGAGCTCCTACGAGCAGTACTTC. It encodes CASRLAGPSSYEQYF.

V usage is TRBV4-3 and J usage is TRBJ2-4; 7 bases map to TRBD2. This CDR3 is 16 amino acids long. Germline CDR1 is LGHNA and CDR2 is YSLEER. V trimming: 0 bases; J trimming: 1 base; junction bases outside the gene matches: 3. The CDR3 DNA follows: TGCGCCAGCAGCCAAGAGGGGGGGAGGGCCAAAAACATTCAGTACTTC. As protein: CASSQEGGRAKNIQYF.

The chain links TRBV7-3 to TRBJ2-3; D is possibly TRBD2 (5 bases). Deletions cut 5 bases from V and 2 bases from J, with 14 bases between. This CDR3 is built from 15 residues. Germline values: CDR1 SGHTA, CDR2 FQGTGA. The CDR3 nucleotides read TGTGCCAGCAGCCCCCGGACTGATTTCACAGATACGCAGTATTTT. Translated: CASSPRTDFTDTQYF.

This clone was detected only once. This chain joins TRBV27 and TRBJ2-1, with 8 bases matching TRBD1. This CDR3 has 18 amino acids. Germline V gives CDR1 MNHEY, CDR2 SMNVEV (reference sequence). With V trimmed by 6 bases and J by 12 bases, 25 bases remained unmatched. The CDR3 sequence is CASRPGQVFPTRGVGQFF. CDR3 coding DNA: TGTGCCAGCAGACCGGGACAGGTCTTTCCTACAAGGGGGGTTGGGCAGTTCTTC.

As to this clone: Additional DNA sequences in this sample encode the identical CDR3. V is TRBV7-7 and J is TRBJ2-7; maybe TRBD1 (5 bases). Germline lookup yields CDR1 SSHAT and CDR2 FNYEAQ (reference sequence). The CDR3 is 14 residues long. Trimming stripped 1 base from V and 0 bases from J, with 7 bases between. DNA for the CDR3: TGTGCCAGCAGCTTAGACAGGAGCTCCTACGAGCAGTACTTC. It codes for CASSLDRSSYEQYF.

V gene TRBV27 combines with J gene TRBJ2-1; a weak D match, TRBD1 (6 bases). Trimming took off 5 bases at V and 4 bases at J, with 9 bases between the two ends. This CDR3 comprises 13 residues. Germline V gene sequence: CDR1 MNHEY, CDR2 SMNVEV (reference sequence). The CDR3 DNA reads TGTGCCAGCAGTCCGGACAGTTACAATGAGCAGTTCTTC. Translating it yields CASSPDSYNEQFF.

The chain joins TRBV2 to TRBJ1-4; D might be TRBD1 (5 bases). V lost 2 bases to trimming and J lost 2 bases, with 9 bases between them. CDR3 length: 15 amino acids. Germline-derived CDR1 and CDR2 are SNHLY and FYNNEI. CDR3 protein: CASSERAGTNEKLFF. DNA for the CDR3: TGTGCCAGCAGTGAACGGGCAGGGACTAATGAAAAACTGTTTTTT.